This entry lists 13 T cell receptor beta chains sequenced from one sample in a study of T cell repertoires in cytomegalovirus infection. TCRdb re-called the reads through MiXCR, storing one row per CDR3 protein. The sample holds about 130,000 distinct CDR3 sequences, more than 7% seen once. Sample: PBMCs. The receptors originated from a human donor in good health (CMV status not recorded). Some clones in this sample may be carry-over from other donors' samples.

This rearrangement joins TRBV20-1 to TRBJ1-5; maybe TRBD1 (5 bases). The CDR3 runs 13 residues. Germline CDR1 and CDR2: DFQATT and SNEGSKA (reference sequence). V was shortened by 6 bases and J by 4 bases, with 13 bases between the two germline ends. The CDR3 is CSASPGGNQPQHF. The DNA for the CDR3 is TGCAGTGCAAGTCCCGGGGGGAATCAGCCCCAGCATTTT.

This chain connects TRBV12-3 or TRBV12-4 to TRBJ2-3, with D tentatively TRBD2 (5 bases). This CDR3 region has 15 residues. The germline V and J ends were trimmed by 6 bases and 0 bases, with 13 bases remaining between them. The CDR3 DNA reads TGTGCCAGCAGACCTCGGGGAACTAGCACAGATACGCAGTATTTT. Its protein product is CASRPRGTSTDTQYF.

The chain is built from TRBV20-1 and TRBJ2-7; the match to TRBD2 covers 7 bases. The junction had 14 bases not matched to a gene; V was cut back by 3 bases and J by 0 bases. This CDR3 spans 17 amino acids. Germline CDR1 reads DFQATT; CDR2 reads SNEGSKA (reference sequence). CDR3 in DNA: TGCAGTGCTAGCAACCCGTCAGGTACTAGCGACTCCTACGAGCAGTACTTC. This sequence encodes CSASNPSGTSDSYEQYF.

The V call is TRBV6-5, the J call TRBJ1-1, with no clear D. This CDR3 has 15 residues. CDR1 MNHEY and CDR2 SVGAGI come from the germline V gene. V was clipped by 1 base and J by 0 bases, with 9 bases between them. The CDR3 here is CASSYLAAMNTEAFF. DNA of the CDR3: TGTGCCAGCAGTTACTTGGCGGCAATGAACACTGAAGCTTTCTTT.

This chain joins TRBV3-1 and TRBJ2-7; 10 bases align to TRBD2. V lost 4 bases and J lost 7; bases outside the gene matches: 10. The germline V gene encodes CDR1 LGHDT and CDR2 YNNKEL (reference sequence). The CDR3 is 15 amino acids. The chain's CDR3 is CASSPGVAGGREQYF. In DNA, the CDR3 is TGTGCCAGCAGCCCCGGGGTAGCGGGGGGCCGGGAGCAGTACTTC.

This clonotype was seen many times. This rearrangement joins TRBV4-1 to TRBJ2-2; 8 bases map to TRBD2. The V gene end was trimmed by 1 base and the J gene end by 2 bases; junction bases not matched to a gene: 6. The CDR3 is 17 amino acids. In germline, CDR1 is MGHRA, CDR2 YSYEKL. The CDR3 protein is CASSQVTGGANTGELFF. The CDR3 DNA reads TGCGCCAGCAGCCAAGTAACCGGGGGGGCCAACACCGGGGAGCTGTTTTTT.

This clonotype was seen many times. The CDR3 region is CASSPSGGNQPQHF. The DNA for the CDR3 is TGTGCCAGCAGTCCCTCGGGCGGGAATCAGCCCCAGCATTTT. V and J are TRBV12-3 or TRBV12-4 and TRBJ1-5; D is unclear. V lost 5 bases and J lost 4, with 12 bases in between. The length of the CDR3 is 14 residues.

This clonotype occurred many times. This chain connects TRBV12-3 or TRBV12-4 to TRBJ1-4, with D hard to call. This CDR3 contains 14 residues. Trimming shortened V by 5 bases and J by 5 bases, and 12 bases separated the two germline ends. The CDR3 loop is CASSRASTNEKLFF. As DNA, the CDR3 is TGTGCCAGCAGTCGGGCCTCTACAAATGAAAAACTGTTTTTT.

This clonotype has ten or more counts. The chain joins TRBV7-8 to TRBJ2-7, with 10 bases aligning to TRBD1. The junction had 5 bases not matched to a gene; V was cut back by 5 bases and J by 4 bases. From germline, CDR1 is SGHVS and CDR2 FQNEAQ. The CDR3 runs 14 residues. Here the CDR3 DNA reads TGTGCCAGCAGCCCCACGGACAGGGGGTACGAGCAGTACTTC. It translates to CASSPTDRGYEQYF.

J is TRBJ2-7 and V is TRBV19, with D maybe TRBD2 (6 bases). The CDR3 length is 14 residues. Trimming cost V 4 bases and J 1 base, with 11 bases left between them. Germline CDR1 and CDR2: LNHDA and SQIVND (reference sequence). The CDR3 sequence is CASSTRDLSYEQYF. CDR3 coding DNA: TGTGCCAGTAGTACCCGGGACTTGTCCTACGAGCAGTACTTC.

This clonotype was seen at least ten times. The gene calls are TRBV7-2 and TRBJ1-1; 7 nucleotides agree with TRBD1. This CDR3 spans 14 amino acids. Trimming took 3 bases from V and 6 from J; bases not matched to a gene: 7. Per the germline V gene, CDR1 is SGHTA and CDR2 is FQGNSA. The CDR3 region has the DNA TGTGCCAGCAGCTTTTCACAGGGGTACTCTGAAGCTTTCTTT. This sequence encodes CASSFSQGYSEAFF.

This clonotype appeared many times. In nucleotides, the CDR3 is TGCGCCAGCACCCCATGGGGAGACTCATACAATGAGCAGTTCTTC. Translated, it gives CASTPWGDSYNEQFF. V and J are TRBV4-1 and TRBJ2-1, with TRBD2 as a possible D gene (5 bases). CDR3 length: 15 residues. Germline assignment: CDR1 MGHRA and CDR2 YSYEKL. The V and J ends lost 7 bases and 4 bases respectively, with 17 bases between them.

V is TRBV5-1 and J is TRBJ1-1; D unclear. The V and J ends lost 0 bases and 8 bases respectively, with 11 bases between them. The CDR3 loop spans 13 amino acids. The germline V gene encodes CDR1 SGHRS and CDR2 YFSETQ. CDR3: CASSLERASEAFF. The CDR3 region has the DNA TGCGCCAGCAGCTTGGAGCGGGCCTCGGAAGCTTTCTTT.